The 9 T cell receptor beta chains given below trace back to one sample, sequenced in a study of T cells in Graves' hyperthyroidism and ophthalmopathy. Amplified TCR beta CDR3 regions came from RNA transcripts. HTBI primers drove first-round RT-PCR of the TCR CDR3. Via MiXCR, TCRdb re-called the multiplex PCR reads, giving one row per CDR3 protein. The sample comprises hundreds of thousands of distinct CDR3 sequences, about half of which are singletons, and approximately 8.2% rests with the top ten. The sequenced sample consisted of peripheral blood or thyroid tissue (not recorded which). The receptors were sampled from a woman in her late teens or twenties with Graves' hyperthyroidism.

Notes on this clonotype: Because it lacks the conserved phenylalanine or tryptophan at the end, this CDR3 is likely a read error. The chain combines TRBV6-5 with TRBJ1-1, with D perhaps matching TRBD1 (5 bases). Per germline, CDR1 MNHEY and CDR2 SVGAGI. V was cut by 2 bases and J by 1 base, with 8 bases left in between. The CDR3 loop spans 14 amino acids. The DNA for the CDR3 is TGTGCCAGCAGTTACCTGGACAAGAACACTGAAGCTTTCCTT. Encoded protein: CASSYLDKNTEAFL.

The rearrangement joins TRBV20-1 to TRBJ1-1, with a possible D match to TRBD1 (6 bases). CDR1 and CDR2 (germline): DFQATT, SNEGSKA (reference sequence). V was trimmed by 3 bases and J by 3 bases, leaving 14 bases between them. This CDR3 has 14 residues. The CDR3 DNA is TGCAGTGCTAGGGGGGCCATCGGGGACACTGAAGCTTTCTTT. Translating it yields CSARGAIGDTEAFF.

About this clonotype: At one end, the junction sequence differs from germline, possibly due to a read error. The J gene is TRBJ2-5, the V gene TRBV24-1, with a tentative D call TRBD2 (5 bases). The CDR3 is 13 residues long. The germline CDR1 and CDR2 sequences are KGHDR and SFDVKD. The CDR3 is CATSDLEGLRLFF. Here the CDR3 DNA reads TGTGCCACCAGTGATTTGGAAGGACTTAGACTGTTCTTC.

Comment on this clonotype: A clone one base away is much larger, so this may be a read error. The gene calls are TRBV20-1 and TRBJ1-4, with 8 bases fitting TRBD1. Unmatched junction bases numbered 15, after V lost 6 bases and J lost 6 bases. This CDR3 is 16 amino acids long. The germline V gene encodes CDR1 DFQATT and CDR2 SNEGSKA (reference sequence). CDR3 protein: CSAGGQGEGGDEKLFF. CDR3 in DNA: TGCAGTGCGGGCGGACAGGGAGAGGGGGGGGATGAAAAACTGTTTTTT.

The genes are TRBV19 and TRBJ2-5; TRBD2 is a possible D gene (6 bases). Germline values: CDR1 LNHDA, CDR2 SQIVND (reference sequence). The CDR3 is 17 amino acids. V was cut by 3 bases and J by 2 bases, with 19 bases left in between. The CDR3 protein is CASSILGLTSAQETQYF. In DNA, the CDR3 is TGTGCCAGTAGTATCCTAGGGCTGACTAGTGCTCAAGAGACCCAGTACTTC.

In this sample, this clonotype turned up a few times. This CDR3 is CASADSYSNQPQHF. CDR3 in DNA: TGTGCCAGCGCGGACAGCTATAGCAATCAGCCCCAGCATTTT. The chain couples TRBV2 to TRBJ1-5, with a possible D match to TRBD1 (6 bases). Per germline, CDR1 SNHLY and CDR2 FYNNEI. The CDR3 totals 14 residues. V was cut by 8 bases and J by 0 bases, with 11 bases left in between.

CDR3 nucleotide sequence: TGCAGCGTGATGAGGGGAGTCGACGGCAATCAGCCCCAGCATTTT. Protein: CSVMRGVDGNQPQHF. The genes are TRBV29-1 and TRBJ1-5, with TRBD1 as a possible D gene (5 bases). There are 15 residues in the CDR3. CDR1 and CDR2 from the germline V gene are SQVTM and ANQGSEA. Trimming stripped 6 bases from V and 2 bases from J, with 17 bases between.

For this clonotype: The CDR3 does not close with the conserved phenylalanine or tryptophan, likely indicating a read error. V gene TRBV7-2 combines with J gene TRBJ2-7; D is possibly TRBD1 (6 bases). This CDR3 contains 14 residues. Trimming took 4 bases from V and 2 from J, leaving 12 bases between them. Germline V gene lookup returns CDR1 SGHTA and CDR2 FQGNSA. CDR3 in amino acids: CASSSFRDTYEQYL. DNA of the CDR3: TGTGCCAGCAGCTCCTTCCGGGACACCTACGAGCAGTACCTC.

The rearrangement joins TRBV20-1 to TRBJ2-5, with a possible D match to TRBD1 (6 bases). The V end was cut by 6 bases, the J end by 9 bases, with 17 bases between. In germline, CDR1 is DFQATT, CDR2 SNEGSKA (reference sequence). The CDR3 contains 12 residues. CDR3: CSAEDRHQPQYF. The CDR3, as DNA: TGCAGTGCCGAGGACAGACATCAGCCCCAGTACTTC.